These 6 T cell receptor beta chains originate from one sample sequenced in a study of response to subunit inactivated influenza vaccine. TCRdb fed the RT-PCR reads into MiXCR, producing one record per CDR3 protein. The sample lists hundreds of thousands of distinct CDR3 sequences; about 11% were seen once. This same sample was also part of a study on T cells expressing NK-cell markers. This second study notes: Making the TCR beta cDNA relied on 5'RACE template switching with UMIs.

The sample was PBMCs from blood, taken on the day of vaccination. These receptors all stem from a man aged 45-65 years who received an inactivated influenza vaccine.

Only one count was recorded for this clonotype. The chain is built from TRBV10-3 and TRBJ2-3; 10 nucleotides agree with TRBD2. Germline CDR1 ENHRY, CDR2 SYGVKD. V shed 5 bases, J shed 0 bases, and the junction held 8 bases outside the gene matches. The CDR3 extends over 17 amino acids. The CDR3 protein is CAISNTSGATSTDTQYF. CDR3 nucleotides: TGTGCCATCAGTAATACTAGCGGGGCTACTAGCACAGATACGCAGTATTTT.

This clonotype was recorded a few times. The chain is built from TRBV29-1 and TRBJ2-1; the D is unclear. CDR3 length: 13 amino acids. Germline V lookup: CDR1 SQVTM, CDR2 ANQGSEA. Deletions cut 6 bases from V and 9 bases from J, with 18 bases between. The CDR3, as DNA: TGCAGCGTAACCCACGGCCCTCCGACTGAGCAGTTCTTC. Amino acids: CSVTHGPPTEQFF.

The rearrangement joins TRBV10-3 to TRBJ2-6, with 11 bases matching TRBD1. The CDR3 is made up of 15 amino acids. Germline assignment: CDR1 ENHRY and CDR2 SYGVKD. The V gene end was trimmed by 10 bases and the J gene end by 3 bases; junction bases not matched to a gene: 5. CDR3 in amino acids: CASRTGGGGANVLTF. As DNA, the CDR3 is TGTGCCAGCAGGACAGGGGGCGGTGGGGCCAACGTCCTGACTTTC.

This clonotype was found a few times. The chain has TRBV7-2 and TRBJ2-2, with D perhaps assigned TRBD1 or TRBD2 (6 bases each). The CDR3 has 15 amino acids. With 2 bases removed from V and 4 bases from J, the gap between germline ends came to 11 bases. The germline V gene has CDR1 SGHTA and CDR2 FQGNSA. The CDR3 protein is CASSLIGGRTGELFF. As DNA, the CDR3 is TGTGCCAGCAGCTTAATAGGGGGGCGCACCGGGGAGCTGTTTTTT.

J is TRBJ2-1 and V is TRBV6-1; D is possibly TRBD1 (5 bases). This CDR3 region has 15 residues. Trimming pared 6 bases from V and 5 bases from J, leaving 17 bases between. Germline V gene sequence: CDR1 MNHNS, CDR2 SASEGT. The CDR3 protein is CASSLGPGRHNEQFF. CDR3 DNA: TGTGCCAGCAGCCTCGGGCCAGGGCGGCACAATGAGCAGTTCTTC.

This clonotype was counted at least ten times. V is TRBV25-1 and J is TRBJ1-3; 7 positions match TRBD1. Trimming removed 6 bases from V and 8 bases from J; junction bases left unmatched: 7. The CDR3 covers 13 residues. The germline gives CDR1 MGHDK, CDR2 SYGVNS. CDR3 residues: CASSRQGGDTIYF. The CDR3 coding sequence is TGTGCCAGCAGCCGACAGGGAGGAGACACCATATATTTT.